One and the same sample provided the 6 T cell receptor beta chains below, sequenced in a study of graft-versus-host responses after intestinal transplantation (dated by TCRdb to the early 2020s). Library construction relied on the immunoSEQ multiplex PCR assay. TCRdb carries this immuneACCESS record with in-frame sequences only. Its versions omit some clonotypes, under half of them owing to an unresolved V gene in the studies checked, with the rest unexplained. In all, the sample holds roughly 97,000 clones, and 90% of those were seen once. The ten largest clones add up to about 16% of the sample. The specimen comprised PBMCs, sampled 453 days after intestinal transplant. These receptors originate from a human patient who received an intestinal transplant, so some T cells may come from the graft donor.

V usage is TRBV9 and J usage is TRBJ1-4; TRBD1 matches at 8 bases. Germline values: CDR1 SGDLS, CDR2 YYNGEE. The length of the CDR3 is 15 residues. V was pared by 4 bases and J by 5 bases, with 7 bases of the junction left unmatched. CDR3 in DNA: TGTGCCAGCAGCCCTTCGGACAGGGTCAATGAAAAACTGTTTTTT. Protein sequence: CASSPSDRVNEKLFF.

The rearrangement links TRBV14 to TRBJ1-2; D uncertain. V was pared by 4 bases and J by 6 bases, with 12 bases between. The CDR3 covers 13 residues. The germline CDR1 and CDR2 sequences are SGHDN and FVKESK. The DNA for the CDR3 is TGTGCCAGCAGCCGGGCCCCAGGTCATGGCTACACCTTC. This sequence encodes CASSRAPGHGYTF.

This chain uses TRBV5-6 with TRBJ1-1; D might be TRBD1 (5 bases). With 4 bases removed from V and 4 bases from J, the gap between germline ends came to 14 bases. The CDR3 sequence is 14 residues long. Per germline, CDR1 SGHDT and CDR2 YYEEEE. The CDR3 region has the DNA TGTGCCAGCAGCGCAAGGGGCGGGCGCACTGAAGCTTTCTTT. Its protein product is CASSARGGRTEAFF. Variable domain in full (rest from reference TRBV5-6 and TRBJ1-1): DAGVTQSPTHLIKTRGQQVTLRCSPKSGHDTVSWYQQALGQGPQFIFQYYEEEERQRGNFPDRFSGHQFPNYSSELNVNALLLGDSALYLCASSARGGRTEAFFGQGTRLTVV.

Here the CDR3 DNA reads TGTGCCAGCTCACCCCCCCACACGTCGGGCACTGAAGCTTTCTTT. It specifies CASSPPHTSGTEAFF. The chain uses TRBV18 and TRBJ1-1; D remains ambiguous. Germline CDR1 reads KGHSH; CDR2 reads LQKENI. This CDR3 spans 15 amino acids. V was cut by 3 bases and J by 4 bases, with 15 bases left in between.

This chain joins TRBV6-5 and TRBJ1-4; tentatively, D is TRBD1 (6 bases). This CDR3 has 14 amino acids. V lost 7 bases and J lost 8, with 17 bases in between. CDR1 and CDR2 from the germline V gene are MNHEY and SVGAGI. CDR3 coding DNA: TGTGCCAGCACCTGGGGGGCAGGCGGGGAAAAACTGTTTTTT. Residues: CASTWGAGGEKLFF.

This CDR3 is CASSPKGPYNEQFF. As DNA, the CDR3 is TGTGCCAGCAGCCCTAAAGGGCCCTACAATGAGCAGTTCTTC. The chain has TRBV7-9 and TRBJ2-1; D is unresolved. V was pared by 5 bases and J by 2 bases, with 10 bases between. The CDR3 contains 14 residues. CDR1 is SEHNR and CDR2 is FQNEAQ in the germline V gene (reference sequence).